This record covers a single T cell receptor beta chain. This clone was seen only a few times. Which antigen it targets is not known. Base qualities are not at hand, and no much larger clone is one base apart. Preparation of the library involved the immunoSEQ multiplex PCR assay. For the multiplex PCR, a mixture combining 60 forward primers for TCR Vbeta segments and 13 reverse primers for TCR Jbeta segments was used. A multiplex PCR assay on genomic DNA amplified the CDR3 region of rearranged TCR beta genes. The Illumina HiSeq System was used to sequence the amplified TCR beta libraries as 87-base-pair reads. The published analysis was carried out like this. A later analysis tallied around 87 million unique TCR beta chains across the 600 to 700 repertoires, and about 12 million of those chains were shared by two or more donors. Raw reads were error-corrected and collapsed into unique sequences by a nearest-neighbor algorithm in which closely related sequences were merged to remove PCR and sequencing errors. To assign V, D and J gene segments, CDR3 sequences were aligned to IMGT reference sequences. Each retained sequence needed at least a six-nucleotide match to both a V gene segment and a J gene segment. A rearrangement was called productive if the CDR3 had no stop codons and remained in frame with V and J, and every other rearrangement was called non-productive. CDR3 was defined by IMGT convention, running from the second conserved V-encoded cysteine to the conserved J-encoded phenylalanine. The earlier analysis of 450 to 750 of the donors excluded any sequence lacking an unambiguous match to a single V gene segment. In an earlier analysis of 450 to 700 of the donors, V segments were called functional above 56.7% productive rearrangements and were called segregating when the between-donor standard deviation exceeded 5%. A statistical classification framework was developed to diagnose cytomegalovirus status using the catalog of TCR beta chain sequences. V and J gene assignment, in a later analysis, came from comparing TCR nucleotide sequences with IMGT/GENE-DB human TR gene sequences. Using the TCRdist pipeline, a later analysis assigned CDR3 sequences along with most-parsimonious VDJ recombination scenarios. In a later analysis, each TCR beta chain was defined by its CDR3 amino acid sequence together with its V-gene family, and reads without a unique V-gene family were excluded. To address suspected cross-contamination and a sequencing artifact, a later analysis removed approximately 590 highly shared, low-generation-probability nucleotide sequences. For each public chain, a later analysis derived a clonal expansion index from normalized ranks of inferred template counts within each repertoire. Generation probabilities in a later analysis came from a VDJ recombination model fitted to out-of-frame rearrangements, and those results were checked against IGoR. In a later analysis, hypergeometric tests were used to score TCR-TCR, TCR-HLA and TCR-CMV co-occurrence, with a repertoire-size bias correction applied to TCR pairs. In a later analysis, false discovery rates were estimated by permuting HLA or CMV assignments 20 times. In a later analysis, co-occurring TCRs were grouped using DBSCAN, with TCRdist sequence similarity added in when clustering inside HLA-allele-positive subsets. Repertoires with fewer than 30,000 or more than 120,000 public chains were left out of co-occurrence clustering, as were about five repertoires with anomalous nucleotide sharing. Imported from immuneACCESS, the table was reduced by TCRdb to in-frame sequences with V and J called. These copies leave out some clones; in studies compared against another copy, an unresolved V gene accounts for under half, and the cause of the remainder is not known. That table gives V, J and clone size, and the DNA gave D and trimming. Here the sample has approximately 160,000 clones; roughly 80% occur a single time. Roughly 1.9% of the sample goes to the ten largest clones.

From its cysteine to its phenylalanine, the CDR3 spans 14 amino acids. Only the CDR3 part of the read is kept: 42 bases, read in frame from the first base. CDR1 and CDR2 (SGHRS, YFSETQ) derive from the germline V gene. Germline trimming amounts to 0 bases on V and 7 bases on J, with 3 as the count of junction bases outside the gene matches. This record comes from a study of cytomegalovirus exposure and HLA in healthy donors (dated by TCRdb to 2015 to 2018). Study-wide context: An earlier analysis of approximately 600 of the donors reported 250 to 300 Gb of sequence data and roughly 110 million unique TCR beta sequences from some 180 million T cells. About 300 gigabases of sequencing data and 70 million to 100 million unique TCR sequences made up an early release that covered approximately 700 HLA-typed donors. Among the roughly 400 genotyped donors, 75% to 90% belonged to the genetic ancestry cluster associated with self-reported Caucasian donors. The aim of the study was to test whether cataloging public T cell receptors could identify signatures of past pathogen exposure. The study used immunosequencing to profile the T cell repertoires of approximately 640 subjects and linked those repertoires to cytomegalovirus serostatus. In addition to the first cohort of around 670 subjects, a separate validation cohort of over 90 different subjects was used. The study combined high-throughput TCR immunosequencing, statistical association of individual TCRs with disease status, and machine learning to predict cytomegalovirus infection status. In a later analysis, previously published TCR beta repertoires from roughly 710 donors were re-analyzed and high-resolution HLA genotyping was added so that TCR occurrence patterns could be studied. In the later analysis, no new phenotypic data were used to find candidate immune exposures; instead, reliance was placed on TCR beta sequences and their occurrence across donors. An earlier analysis of some 500 of the donors applied high-throughput TCR beta sequencing to assess whether each TCR beta V gene segment acted as functional or pseudogenic. Donor age, sex, ethnicity and CMV serostatus were collected together with the repertoire data. A later genetic analysis took genome-wide SNP genotypes for about three fifths of the 666 donors and used that subset as a discovery cohort. Every discovery cohort repertoire had been produced on one sequencing platform. Both class I and class II loci were covered by HLA typing, at four-digit resolution. Typing coverage varied by locus: roughly 629-630 donors for A, B, C, DRB1 and DQB1; some 520 for DQA1; 606 for DPA1; around 450 for DPB1. Roughly 5 DR-DQ haplotypes were handled as single units for association and clustering, since linkage in the cohort was strong. Across around 400 genotyped donors of the cohort, an average of approximately 240,000 unique TCR beta nucleotide sequences per donor were sequenced, and 15% to 20% of those sequences were non-productive. The research as a whole found: According to the authors, the approach could potentially be generalized to other disease states and immunological phenotypes. Assigning TCR associations to individual alleles was difficult when HLA alleles, especially DR and DQ, strongly co-occurred. In a later genetic analysis, fewer N-insertions in productive TCRs were reported among donors in an Asian-associated ancestry cluster than the roughly 640-donor mean. Sequencing depth was assumed to be roughly uniform across donors in the presence/absence analyses, though that assumption may not hold. The sequencing pipeline was judged likely to have produced a cluster of highly shared sequence variants as a technical artifact. A later analysis found that most CMV-associated TCR beta chains appeared HLA-restricted, with HLA associations seemingly driven largely by CMV exposure. The cohort was sequenced for TCR beta chains only, and without alpha or paired-chain data the features that could be detected were limited. A few of the identified cytomegalovirus-associated TCR beta chains were confirmed in vitro to be specific for cytomegalovirus antigens. Compared with equally common non-associated chains, HLA-associated TCR beta chains in a later analysis were more clonally expanded and had lower generation probabilities. Most TCR sequences were seen in very few donors, while some public TCRs were found in many individuals. The earlier analysis of almost 600 of the donors excluded 15 to 20 rarely observed V segments, including chromosome 9 orphons, because counts were too low. The only immune exposure information available for the cohort was CMV serostatus. In a later analysis, around 17,000 TCR beta sequences were associated with specific HLA alleles at a false discovery rate of 0.05. V-gene and J-gene trimming of TCR beta chains was associated with a missense DCLRE1C variant in a later genetic analysis, and the association was replicated in an independent cohort. Some IMGT-functional V segments, including TRBV6-2 and TRBV6-3, could not be distinguished by the 87-base-pair reads and were therefore excluded. A total of fewer than 200 TCR beta chains were listed by the study as associated with cytomegalovirus. An earlier analysis of some 560 of the donors showed that most TCR beta V segments appeared in productive rearrangements either about 90% or about 30% of the time, which broadly matched IMGT annotations. The classifier was reported to diagnose cytomegalovirus status with high specificity and sensitivity in both the original and validation cohorts. Correlated functional status among segregating V segments might reflect linkage disequilibrium, but an unknown experimental factor could not be ruled out. Because HLA typing was missing for some donors at each locus, association tests included only the typed subset. According to a later analysis, parvovirus B19, influenza, CMV and Epstein-Barr virus appeared linked to several top co-occurrence clusters. In a later analysis, the rate of TCR association differed among HLA loci, with DRB1 alleles having the most associated TCRs and HLA-C alleles having the fewest. A further reported finding was that TCR beta sequences accurately predicted the HLA-A and HLA-B alleles for most subjects in the first cohort.

The cohort comprised 670 or so healthy bone marrow donors. At the time of sampling, all cohort members were nominally healthy, though unrecorded immune exposures were likely present. Of the approximately 700 cohort members, fewer than 300 had positive CMV serostatus and 350 to 450 had negative CMV serostatus, and CMV serostatus was not recorded for the donor. Each donor provided a peripheral blood sample, and peripheral blood mononuclear cells were used for TCR beta sequencing. The Qiagen DNeasy Blood Extraction Kit was used to extract genomic DNA from the blood cell samples. The chain is made from TRBV5-1 and TRBJ2-1, with 8 bases in between that match TRBD1. Sample: PBMCs. The clonotype comes from a human donor in good health. CDR3 region: CASSLGTGRNEQFF. The nucleotide sequence reads TGCGCCAGCAGCTTGGGGACAGGGAGGAATGAGCAGTTCTTC.